This T cell receptor beta chain stems from a study of blood T cell repertoires in COVID-19. Overall study: The origin of the acute and convalescent COVID-19 samples was the United States, Italy and Spain.

Between the trimmed V and J ends, which lost 11 bases and 2 bases, there was a span of 12 bases. CDR1 ENHRY and CDR2 SYGVKD come from the germline V gene. This CDR3 comprises 12 residues. Here immunoSEQ multiplex PCR was the method, and the copy in TCRdb shows in-frame clones only, minus some. The table lists a few hundred thousand clones, about nine tenths of them singletons. This chain joins TRBV10-3 and TRBJ1-2; weak D call: TRBD1 (5 bases). This TCR derives from a middle-aged man with active or convalescent COVID-19. The sequenced material came from peripheral blood. The CDR3 sequence is CAARPGNYGYTF. The CDR3 DNA is TGTGCCGCCCGCCCAGGGAACTATGGCTACACCTTC.